Listed here are 22 T cell receptor beta chains from one sample, sequenced in a study of OX40 agonist ivuxolimab in advanced cancers. Method: immunoSEQ multiplex PCR; TCRdb's copy keeps in-frame clones and lacks some. Altogether approximately 60,000 clones are present, roughly 93% being singletons, with the ten largest covering roughly a fifth. The source was CD4+ or CD8+ T cells sorted from blood, collected in a trial of the OX40 agonist ivuxolimab. These receptors all come from an adult with an advanced solid tumor such as melanoma, head and neck, liver or kidney cancer.

This chain connects TRBV6-5 to TRBJ1-2; no firm D call. Trimming cost V 2 bases and J 1 base, with 8 bases left between them. Germline V gives CDR1 MNHEY, CDR2 SVGAGI. This CDR3 contains 14 residues. The CDR3 nucleotides are TGTGCCAGCAGTTACGCGGCAGATAACTATGGCTACACCTTC. This gives the protein CASSYAADNYGYTF.

The chain is built from TRBV6-1 and TRBJ2-1; 13 bases fit TRBD2. With 7 bases clipped from V and 8 bases from J, the junction kept 2 bases outside the gene matches. CDR1 and CDR2 from the germline V gene are MNHNS and SASEGT. The CDR3 covers 13 residues. The CDR3 sequence: CASTGLAGDEQFF. The CDR3 nucleotides are TGTGCCAGCACTGGACTAGCGGGAGATGAGCAGTTCTTC.

The V gene is TRBV6-6, the J gene TRBJ2-7; 7 bases match TRBD2. V was pared by 4 bases and J by 2 bases, with 5 bases of the junction left unmatched. The CDR3 totals 14 residues. Germline V gives CDR1 MNHNY, CDR2 SVGAGI (reference sequence). The DNA for the CDR3 is TGTGCCAGCAGTTTGGGGGGAGGGACCTACGAGCAGTACTTC. Its translation: CASSLGGGTYEQYF.

The V gene is TRBV9, the J gene TRBJ2-1, with D tentatively TRBD1 or TRBD2 (6 bases each). V lost 0 bases and J lost 2, with 15 bases in between. Germline CDR1 is SGDLS and CDR2 is YYNGEE. CDR3 length: 17 residues. The CDR3 spells CASSVGLQGGPYNEQFF. The CDR3 DNA reads as TGTGCCAGCAGCGTAGGCTTACAGGGAGGCCCCTACAATGAGCAGTTCTTC.

V usage is TRBV13 and J usage is TRBJ2-7; 7 nucleotides align to TRBD1. The CDR3 loop spans 13 amino acids. V dropped 5 bases and J dropped 1; count of bases not matched to a gene: 2. From germline, CDR1 is PRHDT and CDR2 FYEKMQ (reference sequence). This CDR3 is CASSRDSSYEQYF. CDR3 DNA sequence: TGTGCCAGCAGCCGGGACAGTTCCTACGAGCAGTACTTC.

The chain carries TRBV29-1 and TRBJ2-5; 9 bases align to TRBD2. V lost 5 bases and J lost 4; bases outside the gene matches: 20. Germline assignment: CDR1 SQVTM and CDR2 ANQGSEA. There are 18 residues in the CDR3. The CDR3 bases are TGCAGCGTTCCGGCGACTAGCGAGGCGGGAGGGGGAGGAGAGACCCAGTACTTC. Protein product: CSVPATSEAGGGGETQYF.

This chain uses TRBV5-6 with TRBJ2-7; 8 nucleotides match TRBD2. Germline trimming cut 3 bases from V and 1 base from J; bases unmatched to any gene: 6. CDR3 size: 15 residues. Germline CDR1 reads SGHDT; CDR2 reads YYEEEE. The CDR3 DNA reads TGTGCCAGCAGCTCGGGACTAGTACTATCCTACGAGCAGTACTTC. It is translated as CASSSGLVLSYEQYF.

The V and J genes are TRBV30 and TRBJ2-1; D tentatively fits TRBD1 or TRBD2 (7 bases each). The CDR3 length is 13 residues. Germline CDR1 and CDR2: GTSNPN and SVGIG (reference sequence). Trimming removed 8 bases from V and 6 bases from J, with 17 bases in between. CDR3 loop: CAGEGARANEQFF. CDR3 in DNA: TGTGCCGGGGAGGGGGCAAGGGCCAATGAGCAGTTCTTC.

V and J are TRBV4-3 and TRBJ1-2, with 7 positions matching TRBD1. The CDR3 consists of 14 residues. With V trimmed by 5 bases and J by 4 bases, 7 bases remained unmatched. Germline CDR1 reads LGHNA; CDR2 reads YSLEER. The CDR3 loop is CASSGTGAAYGYTF. DNA for the CDR3: TGCGCCAGCAGCGGCACAGGGGCCGCCTATGGCTACACCTTC.

This clone was found once. This sequence joins TRBV7-3 and TRBJ2-3; D is unresolved. V was cut by 0 bases and J by 1 base, with 2 bases left in between. Germline values: CDR1 SGHTA, CDR2 FQGTGA. The CDR3 has 13 residues. CDR3 nucleotide sequence: TGTGCCAGCAGCTTAACGGGCACAGATACGCAGTATTTT. Its protein product is CASSLTGTDTQYF.

The CDR3, as DNA: TGTGCCAGCAGCGTAGCCGGACTAGGGTGGAATGAGCAGTTCTTC. This sequence encodes CASSVAGLGWNEQFF. The chain joins TRBV9 to TRBJ2-1, with TRBD2 matching 7 bases. The CDR3 extends over 15 amino acids. The J segment lost 7 bases and the V segment lost 0 bases, leaving 7 bases of the junction unmatched. Per germline, CDR1 SGDLS and CDR2 YYNGEE. Combining the CDR3 with reference TRBV9 and TRBJ2-1 gives the whole variable domain DSGVTQTPKHLITATGQRVTLRCSPRSGDLSVYWYQQSLDQGLQFLIQYYNGEERAKGNILERFSAQQFPDLHSELNLSSLELGDSALYFCASSVAGLGWNEQFFGPGTRLTVL.

V gene TRBV27 combines with J gene TRBJ2-3, with TRBD2 matching over 10 bases. Germline trimming cut 2 bases from V and 6 bases from J; bases unmatched to any gene: 8. CDR1 and CDR2 from the germline V gene are MNHEY and SMNVEV (reference sequence). The CDR3 is 16 residues long. Written as DNA, the CDR3 is TGTGCCAGCAGTTTAAGTCCTAGCGGGAGTAGGGATACGCAGTATTTT. This encodes CASSLSPSGSRDTQYF.

The V call is TRBV7-9, the J call TRBJ2-7; 8 nucleotides line up with TRBD1. J lost 7 bases, V lost 1 base, and 6 bases had no gene match. Germline CDR1 is SEHNR and CDR2 is FQNEAQ (reference sequence). CDR3 size: 14 residues. The CDR3 nucleotides are TGTGCCAGCAGCTTAGGCAGGGGGCTTGGGGAGCAGTACTTC. It specifies CASSLGRGLGEQYF.

The chain uses TRBV9 and TRBJ2-7; tentatively, D is TRBD2 (6 bases). CDR3 length: 15 amino acids. Germline CDR1 SGDLS, CDR2 YYNGEE. V lost 4 bases and J lost 0, with 14 bases in between. This chain's CDR3 is CASSSGVMSSYEQYF. The CDR3 DNA follows: TGTGCCAGCAGCTCGGGGGTCATGAGCTCCTACGAGCAGTACTTC.

The chain links TRBV9 to TRBJ2-7, with D possibly matching TRBD1 (6 bases). V dropped 3 bases and J dropped 4 bases, with 17 bases sitting between them. The germline V gene encodes CDR1 SGDLS and CDR2 YYNGEE. The CDR3 contains 15 residues. The CDR3 here is CASSATDSPSYEQYF. The CDR3 nucleotides are TGTGCCAGCAGCGCAACGGACAGCCCGAGTTACGAGCAGTACTTC.

The chain's CDR3 is CASSGQGARAGELFF. In DNA form, the CDR3 reads TGTGCCAGCAGCGGGCAGGGGGCTCGGGCCGGGGAGCTGTTTTTT. V is TRBV9 and J is TRBJ2-2; 8 nucleotides agree with TRBD1. V lost 3 bases to trimming and J lost 6 bases; unmatched junction nucleotides: 7. Germline V gives CDR1 SGDLS, CDR2 YYNGEE. CDR3 length equals 15 residues.

The J gene is TRBJ2-1, the V gene TRBV11-3; 11 nucleotides match TRBD2. V shed 5 bases and J 4 bases; nucleotides not matched to a gene: 10. Germline-derived CDR1 and CDR2 are SGHNT and YENEEA. The CDR3 is 17 residues long. CDR3 sequence reads: CASSKQIAGGPYNEQFF. The CDR3 nucleotides read TGTGCCAGCAGCAAACAAATAGCGGGAGGGCCGTACAATGAGCAGTTCTTC.

The chain employs TRBV9 and TRBJ1-4, with D possibly TRBD1 on 6 matching bases. This CDR3 is 17 amino acids long. Germline V lookup: CDR1 SGDLS, CDR2 YYNGEE. Trimming took 0 bases from V and 0 from J, leaving 12 bases between them. The CDR3 nucleotides read TGTGCCAGCAGCGTAGGGAGGACAGACCCAACTAATGAAAAACTGTTTTTT. It specifies CASSVGRTDPTNEKLFF.

The rearrangement uses TRBV7-8 and TRBJ2-5; D tentatively fits TRBD1 or TRBD2 (5 bases each). This CDR3 has 15 residues. Deletions cut 1 base from V and 4 bases from J, with 13 bases between. Germline loops: CDR1 SGHVS, CDR2 FQNEAQ. CDR3 in amino acids: CASSLVTGQGETQYF. CDR3 DNA: TGTGCCAGCAGCTTAGTTACGGGGCAGGGAGAGACCCAGTACTTC.

This chain uses TRBV28 with TRBJ2-3; the D call may be TRBD1 or TRBD2 (5 bases each). Germline assignment: CDR1 MDHEN and CDR2 SYDVKM. With 3 bases removed from V and 6 bases from J, the gap between germline ends came to 25 bases. The CDR3 consists of 18 residues. CDR3 sequence reads: CASSFGPGPRAQMDTQYF. CDR3 nucleotide sequence: TGTGCCAGCAGTTTTGGGCCGGGACCCCGGGCCCAAATGGATACGCAGTATTTT. Filled out from reference TRBV28 and TRBJ2-3, the complete variable domain reads DVKVTQSSRYLVKRTGEKVFLECVQDMDHENMFWYRQDPGLGLRLIYFSYDVKMKEKGDIPEGYSVSREKKERFSLILESASTNQTSMYLCASSFGPGPRAQMDTQYFGPGTRLTVL.

The rearrangement joins TRBV5-4 to TRBJ2-7; TRBD1 agrees at 7 bases. V shed 4 bases and J 1 base; nucleotides not matched to a gene: 5. From germline, CDR1 is SGHNT and CDR2 YYREEE (reference sequence). This CDR3 spans 14 amino acids. CDR3 DNA: TGTGCCAGCAGCCCACGGGACAGATCCTACGAGCAGTACTTC. Protein product: CASSPRDRSYEQYF.

This chain connects TRBV7-2 to TRBJ2-7; D is ambiguous. Trimming took off 3 bases at V and 0 bases at J, with 6 bases between the two ends. Germline CDR1 and CDR2: SGHTA and FQGNSA. The CDR3 has 13 residues. CDR3 coding DNA: TGTGCCAGCAGCTTCAGGAGCTCCTACGAGCAGTACTTC. This encodes CASSFRSSYEQYF.